The clone carrying this TCR beta chain turned up a few times. Its antigen is currently unknown. This specimen comes from a study of T-cell memory formation after mild COVID-19. Turning to the study itself: Clustering of TCRs was largely donor specific. Findings and limits, study-wide: Still unconfirmed is whether the second-wave clones peaking on day 37 recognized SARS-CoV-2.

V lost 0 bases to trimming and J lost 6 bases; unmatched junction nucleotides: 7. Germline assignment: CDR1 SGDLS and CDR2 YYNGEE. The CDR3 is 15 amino acids. A 5'RACE reaction primed in the constant segment made cDNA libraries of TCR alpha and TCR beta, and these carried sample barcodes and UMIs. TCRdb itself ran the 5' RACE reads through MiXCR, one entry per CDR3 protein. The profile shows under 450,000 distinct CDR3 sequences, approximately 15% of them singletons. This sequence originates from a man between 18 and 35 years old who had mild COVID-19 (a few samples of this study predate the infection). Cell type and time point are not known. Sequenced: PBMCs or a T cell subset sorted from them (not recorded which). This chain joins TRBV9 and TRBJ2-7; 9 bases agree with TRBD1. The CDR3 reads CASSVVGQGEGEQYF. The CDR3 DNA follows: TGTGCCAGCAGCGTAGTGGGACAGGGAGAAGGCGAGCAGTACTTC.